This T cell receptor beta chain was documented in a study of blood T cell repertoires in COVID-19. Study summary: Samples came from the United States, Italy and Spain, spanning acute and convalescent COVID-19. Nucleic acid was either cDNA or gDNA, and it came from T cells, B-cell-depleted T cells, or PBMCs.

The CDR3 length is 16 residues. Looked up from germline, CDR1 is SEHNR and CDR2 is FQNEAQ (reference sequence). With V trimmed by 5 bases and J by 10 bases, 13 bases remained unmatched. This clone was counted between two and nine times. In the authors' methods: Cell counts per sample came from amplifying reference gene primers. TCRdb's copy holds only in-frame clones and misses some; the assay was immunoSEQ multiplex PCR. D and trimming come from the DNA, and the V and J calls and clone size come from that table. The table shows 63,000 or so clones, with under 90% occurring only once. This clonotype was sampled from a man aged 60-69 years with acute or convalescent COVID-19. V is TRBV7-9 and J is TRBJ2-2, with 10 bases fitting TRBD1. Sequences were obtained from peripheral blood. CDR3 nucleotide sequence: TGTGCCAGCAGCCCGCCAGGACAGGGGGTTGGGTTGGAGCTGTTTTTT. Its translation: CASSPPGQGVGLELFF. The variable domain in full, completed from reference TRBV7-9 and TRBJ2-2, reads DTGVSQNPRHKITKRGQNVTFRCDPISEHNRLYWYRQTLGQGPEFLTYFQNEAQLEKSRLLSDRFSAERPKGSFSTLEIQRTEQGDSAMYLCASSPPGQGVGLELFFGEGSRLTVL.